This TCR beta chain was observed in a study of regulatory T cells in long-lasting Graves disease. Indicated time point: persistent/refractory GD, antithyroid drugs over 5 years with positive TRAb. PBMCs provided the RNA from which the TCR library was made. V lost 1 base to trimming and J lost 3 bases, with 14 bases between them. The CDR3 runs to 15 residues. CDR1 and CDR2 (germline): SGHKS, YYEKEE (reference sequence). For TCR beta, libraries came from iRepertoire HTBI primers and Arm-PCR of CDR3 regions. TCRdb redid the calling of the multiplex PCR reads with MiXCR, one entry per CDR3 protein. The table records 300,000 to 350,000 distinct CDR3 sequences, roughly a fifth of them present only once.

The chain recombines TRBV5-5 with TRBJ2-7; possible D gene TRBD1, 6 bases. This receptor was identified in a female donor with Graves disease. This specimen consisted of peripheral blood mononuclear cells (PBMCs), obtained when the disease was refractory, from a patient treated with antithyroid drugs. The CDR3 sequence: CASSLSWQGFYEQYF. DNA of the CDR3: TGTGCCAGCAGCTTGTCGTGGCAGGGGTTCTACGAGCAGTACTTC.